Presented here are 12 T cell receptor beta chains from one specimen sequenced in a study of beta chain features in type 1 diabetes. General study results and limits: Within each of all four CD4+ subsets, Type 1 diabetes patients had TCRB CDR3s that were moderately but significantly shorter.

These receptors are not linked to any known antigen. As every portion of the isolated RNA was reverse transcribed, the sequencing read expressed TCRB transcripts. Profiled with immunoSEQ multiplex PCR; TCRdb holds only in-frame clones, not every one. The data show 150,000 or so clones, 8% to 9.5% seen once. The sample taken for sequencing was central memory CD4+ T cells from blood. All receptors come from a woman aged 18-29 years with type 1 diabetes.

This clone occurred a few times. CDR3 loop: CASSLGTGVTGELFF. In DNA, the CDR3 is TGTGCCAGCAGCTTAGGGACAGGGGTCACCGGGGAGCTGTTTTTT. The V call is TRBV11-2, the J call TRBJ2-2, with 9 bases matching TRBD1. This CDR3 has 15 amino acids. Trimming cost V 1 base and J 4 bases; bases outside gene matches: 1. Germline V gene sequence: CDR1 SGHAT, CDR2 FQNNGV.

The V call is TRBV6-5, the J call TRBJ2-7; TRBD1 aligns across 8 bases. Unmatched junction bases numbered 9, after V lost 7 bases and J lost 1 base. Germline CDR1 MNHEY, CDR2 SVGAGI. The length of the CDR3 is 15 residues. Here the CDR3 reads CASTIGTGVSYEQYF. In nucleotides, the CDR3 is TGTGCCAGCACTATAGGGACAGGTGTATCCTACGAGCAGTACTTC.

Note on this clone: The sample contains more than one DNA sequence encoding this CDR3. The DNA of the CDR3 is TGTGCCAGCAGCTTCGGACAGGGAGGTGAAAAACTGTTTTTT. Its translation is CASSFGQGGEKLFF. The J gene is TRBJ1-4, the V gene TRBV7-9, with 8 bases that match TRBD1. The CDR3 is 14 residues long. With V trimmed by 3 bases and J by 7 bases, 4 bases remained unmatched. Germline CDR1 is SEHNR and CDR2 is FQNEAQ (reference sequence).

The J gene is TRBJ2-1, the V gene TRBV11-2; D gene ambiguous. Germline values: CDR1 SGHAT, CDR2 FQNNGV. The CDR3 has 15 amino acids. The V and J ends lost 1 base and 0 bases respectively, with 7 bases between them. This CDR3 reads CASSLGAASYNEQFF. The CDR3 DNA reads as TGTGCCAGCAGCTTAGGGGCAGCCTCCTACAATGAGCAGTTCTTC.

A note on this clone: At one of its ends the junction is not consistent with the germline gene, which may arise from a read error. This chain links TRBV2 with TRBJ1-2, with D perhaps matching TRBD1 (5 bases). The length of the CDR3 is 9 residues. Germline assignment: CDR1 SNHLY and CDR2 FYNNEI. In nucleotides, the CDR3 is TGTGCCAGCAGTCCGGGGACTTCCTTC. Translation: CASSPGTSF.

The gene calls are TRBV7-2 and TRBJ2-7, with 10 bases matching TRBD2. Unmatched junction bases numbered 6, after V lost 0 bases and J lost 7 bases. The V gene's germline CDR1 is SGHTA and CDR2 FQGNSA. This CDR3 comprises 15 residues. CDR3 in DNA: TGTGCCAGCAGCTTAGCGCAAGCGGGAGGGATGGAGCAGTACTTC. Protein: CASSLAQAGGMEQYF.

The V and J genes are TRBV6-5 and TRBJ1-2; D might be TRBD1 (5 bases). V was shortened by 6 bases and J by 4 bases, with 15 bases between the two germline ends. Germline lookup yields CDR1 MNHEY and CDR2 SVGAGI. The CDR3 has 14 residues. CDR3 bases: TGTGCCAGCAGAGCTCTGGGGGAGGTCTATGGCTACACCTTC. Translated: CASRALGEVYGYTF.

The CDR3: CASSEGLGTGDTDTQYF. In DNA form, the CDR3 reads TGTGCCAGCAGTGAAGGCCTCGGGACAGGGGACACAGATACGCAGTATTTT. The chain has TRBV25-1 and TRBJ2-3; 10 positions match TRBD1. V shed 2 bases and J 2 bases; nucleotides not matched to a gene: 7. Per germline, CDR1 MGHDK and CDR2 SYGVNS. The CDR3 spans 17 residues.

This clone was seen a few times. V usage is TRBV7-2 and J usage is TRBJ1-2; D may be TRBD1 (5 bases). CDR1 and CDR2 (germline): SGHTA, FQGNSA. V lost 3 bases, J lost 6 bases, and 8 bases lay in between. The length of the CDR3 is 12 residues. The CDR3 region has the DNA TGTGCCAGCAGCTTGGGGGGAGATGGCTACACCTTC. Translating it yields CASSLGGDGYTF.

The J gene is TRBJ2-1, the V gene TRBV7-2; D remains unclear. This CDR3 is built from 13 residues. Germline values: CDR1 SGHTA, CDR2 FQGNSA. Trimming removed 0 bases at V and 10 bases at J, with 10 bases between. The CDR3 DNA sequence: TGTGCCAGCAGCTTAGCTATCCGAGAGGAGCAGTTCTTC. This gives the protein CASSLAIREEQFF.

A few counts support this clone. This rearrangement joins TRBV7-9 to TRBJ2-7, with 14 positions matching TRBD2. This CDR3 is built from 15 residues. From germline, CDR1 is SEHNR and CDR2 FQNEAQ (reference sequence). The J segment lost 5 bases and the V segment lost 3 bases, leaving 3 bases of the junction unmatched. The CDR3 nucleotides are TGTGCCAGCAGCTTCGGGACTAGCGGGAGTCACGAGCAGTACTTC. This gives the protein CASSFGTSGSHEQYF.

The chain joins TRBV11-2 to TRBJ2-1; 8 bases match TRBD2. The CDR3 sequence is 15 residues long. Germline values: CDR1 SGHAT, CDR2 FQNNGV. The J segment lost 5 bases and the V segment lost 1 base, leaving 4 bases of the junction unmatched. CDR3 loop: CASSLGLARNNEQFF. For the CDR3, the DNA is TGTGCCAGCAGCTTAGGACTAGCGAGGAACAATGAGCAGTTCTTC. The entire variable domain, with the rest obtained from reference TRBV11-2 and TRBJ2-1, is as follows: EAGVAQSPRYKIIEKRQSVAFWCNPISGHATLYWYQQILGQGPKLLIQFQNNGVVDDSQLPKDRFSAERLKGVDSTLKIQPAKLEDSAVYLCASSLGLARNNEQFFGPGTRLTVL.